These T cell receptor beta chains were read from a single sample in a study of shared clonotypes between healthy human individuals. This table comes from immunoSEQ multiplex PCR, and its TCRdb copy is limited to in-frame clones, with some not included. The data contain about 1.1 million clones, approximately 75% of them singletons. The sequenced sample consisted of memory CD4+ T cells from PBMCs. These receptors were taken from a man younger than 30 in good health. Some clones in this sample may be carry-over from other donors' samples. Each CDR3 is given with its conserved first and last residue. A D gene is named only where the DNA matches it firmly. Clone size, where shown, is once, few, many, or a class for clones that have expanded.

len	abundance	v_gene	d_gene	j_gene	CDR3aa	CDR3nt
15	NA	TRBV2	TRBD1	TRBJ1-4	CASSYMGQGQEKLFF	TGTGCCAGCAGTTATATGGGACAGGGGCAAGAAAAACTGTTTTTT
16	NA	TRBV5-4	NA	TRBJ1-1	CASSLGTAKGSAEAFF	TGTGCCAGCAGCTTGGGGACGGCCAAGGGGTCCGCTGAAGCTTTCTTT
13	NA	TRBV5-5	NA	TRBJ2-5	CASSQTRQETQYF	TGTGCCAGCAGCCAAACAAGACAAGAGACCCAGTACTTC
19	many	TRBV12-2	NA	TRBJ1-5	CASRSRRRQSQASYQPQHF	TGTGCAAGTCGCTCCAGGCGGCGACAATCCCAGGCGTCCTATCAGCCCCAGCATTTT
14	once	TRBV30	NA	TRBJ2-7	CARSVARISYEQYF	TGTGCCAGGAGTGTAGCCCGAATCTCCTACGAGCAGTACTTC
13	NA	TRBV28	TRBD1	TRBJ1-1	CASSYRGPTEAFF	TGTGCCAGCAGTTACAGGGGGCCCACTGAAGCTTTCTTT
13	NA	TRBV7-2	NA	TRBJ2-7	CASSLGRPREQYF	TGTGCCAGCAGCTTAGGCCGTCCGCGCGAGCAGTACTTC
15	NA	TRBV19	TRBD2	TRBJ2-7	CASSTAAGGRWEQYF	TGTGCCAGTAGTACGGCGGCGGGAGGGCGGTGGGAGCAGTACTTC
15	NA	TRBV4-2	NA	TRBJ2-7	CASSQDLSGPDEQYF	TGTGCCAGCAGCCAAGATCTAAGTGGGCCGGACGAGCAGTACTTC
13	many	TRBV4-1	NA	TRBJ1-1	CASSPPRNTEAFF	TGCGCCAGCTCCCCCCCCCGCAACACTGAAGCTTTCTTT
15	NA	TRBV14	NA	TRBJ1-2	CASSQDSRPAYGYTF	TGTGCCAGCAGCCAAGATTCCAGGCCCGCCTATGGCTACACCTTC
13	NA	TRBV5-1	NA	TRBJ2-3	CASSYDGADTQYF	TGCGCCAGCAGTTACGACGGGGCAGATACGCAGTATTTT
13	many	TRBV7-6	NA	TRBJ1-1	CASSQGADAEAFF	TGTGCCAGCAGCCAAGGGGCGGATGCTGAAGCTTTCTTT
13	NA	TRBV30	NA	TRBJ1-1	CAWMQGFYTEAFF	TGTGCCTGGATGCAGGGTTTTTACACTGAAGCTTTCTTT
14	NA	TRBV28	TRBD1	TRBJ2-7	CASKAGTEYYEQYF	TGTGCCAGCAAGGCCGGGACAGAGTACTACGAGCAGTACTTC
14	once	TRBV2	NA	TRBJ2-4	CASTVEQAQNIQYF	TGTGCCAGCACTGTCGAGCAAGCCCAAAACATTCAGTACTTC
14	NA	TRBV7-9	NA	TRBJ1-2	CASSPDRLNYGYTF	TGTGCCAGCAGCCCCGACAGGCTTAACTATGGCTACACCTTC
18	NA	TRBV5-4	TRBD2	TRBJ2-5	CASSLGWGSGTGQETQYF	TGTGCCAGCAGCTTGGGGTGGGGCAGCGGGACGGGGCAAGAGACCCAGTACTTC
14	NA	TRBV10-3	NA	TRBJ2-2	CAISPGGAPGELFF	TGTGCCATCAGCCCGGGGGGCGCCCCCGGGGAGCTGTTTTTT
17	NA	TRBV4-3	NA	TRBJ2-3	CASSQDPTPTGTDTQYF	TGCGCCAGCAGCCAAGATCCTACACCAACCGGCACAGATACGCAGTATTTT
15	NA	TRBV2	TRBD2	TRBJ2-7	CACRTSERSSYEQYF	TGTGCCTGCAGGACTAGCGAAAGGAGCTCCTACGAGCAGTACTTC
15	few	TRBV2	NA	TRBJ2-1	CASSDQSPLNNEQFF	TGTGCCAGCAGTGATCAGTCCCCATTAAACAATGAGCAGTTCTTC
13	once	TRBV27	NA	TRBJ2-7	CASSFMGVREQYF	TGTGCCAGCAGTTTCATGGGGGTGCGGGAGCAGTACTTC
15	NA	TRBV7-8	TRBD1	TRBJ1-5	CASSIPGQGGQPQHF	TGTGCCAGCAGCATACCGGGACAGGGAGGCCAGCCCCAGCATTTT
13	NA	TRBV11-2	NA	TRBJ1-1	CASSLGWDTEAFF	TGTGCCAGCAGCTTAGGATGGGACACTGAAGCTTTCTTT
14	NA	TRBV4-1	TRBD1	TRBJ2-1	CASSQTDRGDREFF	TGCGCCAGCAGCCAAACGGACAGGGGAGATCGGGAGTTCTTC
17	NA	TRBV25-1	NA	TRBJ2-1	CASSEQSPQRFYNEQFF	TGTGCCAGCAGTGAGCAATCCCCCCAGCGGTTCTACAATGAGCAGTTCTTC
11	NA	TRBV2	TRBD2	TRBJ2-7	CASSAGRMQYF	TGTGCCAGCAGTGCCGGGAGGATGCAGTACTTC
14	once	TRBV28	TRBD1	TRBJ1-2	CASSLLGQGARGTF	TGTGCCAGCAGTTTATTGGGACAGGGGGCGAGGGGCACCTTC
16	NA	TRBV4-2	NA	TRBJ2-3	CASNRAVSGRTDTQYF	TGTGCCAGCAACCGAGCGGTTAGCGGACGCACAGATACGCAGTATTTT
18	NA	TRBV28	TRBD2	TRBJ2-1	CASRRRTSAVRGYNEQFF	TGTGCCAGCAGACGACGGACTAGCGCGGTACGCGGCTACAATGAGCAGTTCTTC
15	NA	TRBV5-1	NA	TRBJ1-1	CASSPRTHRGPEAFF	TGCGCCAGCAGCCCTCGGACCCACCGAGGACCTGAAGCTTTCTTT
14	few	TRBV2	TRBD2	TRBJ2-7	CASRGEGSSYEQYF	TGTGCCAGCAGGGGGGAGGGATCGTCCTACGAGCAGTACTTC
14	NA	TRBV2	NA	TRBJ1-5	CASSIEGVHQPQHF	TGTGCCAGCAGTATTGAAGGGGTACATCAGCCCCAGCATTTT
16	NA	TRBV14	NA	TRBJ2-3	CASSALSRASTDTQYF	TGTGCCAGCAGCGCGTTATCGCGAGCTAGCACAGATACGCAGTATTTT
14	NA	TRBV5-1	NA	TRBJ2-2	CASSFEGDTGELFF	TGCGCCAGCAGCTTTGAGGGAGACACCGGGGAGCTGTTTTTT
14	NA	TRBV7-2	TRBD2	TRBJ2-1	CASSLGGGGSVQFF	TGTGCCAGCAGCTTAGGGGGCGGCGGGAGCGTCCAGTTCTTC
14	NA	TRBV7-3	NA	TRBJ1-2	CASSLGQASSGYTF	TGTGCCAGCAGCTTAGGGCAAGCTAGTAGCGGCTACACCTTC
13	NA	TRBV5-1	NA	TRBJ2-7	CASRQGQLYEQYF	TGCGCCAGCAGACAGGGACAATTATACGAGCAGTACTTC
14	NA	TRBV5-4	NA	TRBJ1-1	CASSLQGSDTEAFF	TGTGCCAGCAGCTTGCAGGGATCGGACACTGAAGCTTTCTTT
14	NA	TRBV6-6	TRBD1	TRBJ1-1	CASSQGTGRTEAFF	TGTGCCAGCAGTCAGGGGACAGGGCGCACTGAAGCTTTCTTT
16	few	TRBV18	TRBD1	TRBJ1-5	CASSPDRAGLGQPQHF	TGTGCCAGCTCACCGGACAGGGCAGGGCTAGGTCAGCCCCAGCATTTT
11	NA	TRBV2	TRBD1	TRBJ1-2	CASSRDRVFTF	TGTGCCAGCAGTCGCGACAGGGTCTTCACCTTC
16	NA	TRBV7-2	NA	TRBJ2-5	CASSLAGAGRQETQYF	TGTGCCAGCAGCTTAGCGGGGGCAGGACGCCAAGAGACCCAGTACTTC
12	NA	TRBV4-1	NA	TRBJ2-3	CASSQEVTTQYF	TGCGCCAGCAGCCAAGAAGTAACTACGCAGTATTTT
13	NA	TRBV19	TRBD1	TRBJ2-7	CARKQGAAYEQYF	TGTGCCAGAAAACAGGGGGCCGCCTACGAGCAGTACTTC
14	NA	TRBV13	NA	TRBJ2-3	CASSLRTDTDTQYF	TGTGCCAGCAGCCTACGGACAGACACAGATACGCAGTATTTT
16	NA	TRBV5-6	TRBD2	TRBJ2-2	CASSAGLAGYTGELFF	TGTGCCAGCAGCGCGGGACTAGCGGGGTACACCGGGGAGCTGTTTTTT
14	NA	TRBV7-3	NA	TRBJ2-3	CASSSAVRTDTQYF	TGTGCCAGCAGTTCCGCAGTGCGGACAGATACGCAGTATTTT
14	NA	TRBV28	NA	TRBJ2-4	CASSLQGAKNIQYF	TGTGCCAGCAGCCTTCAGGGGGCCAAAAACATTCAGTACTTC
15	once	TRBV28	NA	TRBJ1-3	CASSYWGATGNTIYF	TGTGCCAGCAGTTATTGGGGGGCCACTGGAAACACCATATATTTT
16	NA	TRBV7-9	NA	TRBJ2-2	CASSPSWGLDTGELFF	TGTGCCAGCAGCCCATCATGGGGCTTGGACACCGGGGAGCTGTTTTTT
17	NA	TRBV7-2	TRBD2	TRBJ2-7	CASSRSAGAGGSYEQYF	TGTGCCAGCAGTCGGTCCGCCGGAGCGGGAGGCTCCTACGAGCAGTACTTC
12	NA	TRBV5-4	NA	TRBJ2-5	CASSLTKETQYF	TGTGCCAGCAGCTTGACCAAAGAGACCCAGTACTTC